This T cell receptor (beta chain) is drawn from a study of blood T cell repertoires in COVID-19. Study information: The samples span acute and convalescent COVID-19 from the United States, Italy and Spain. The analysed material was cDNA or gDNA that came from T cells, B-cell-depleted T cells, or PBMCs.

The CDR3 consists of 13 residues. Germline CDR1 reads MGHDK; CDR2 reads SYGVNS. Deletions cut 2 bases from V and 8 bases from J, with 12 bases between. Individuals drawn from 24 US areas were roughly 18 to 95 years old. Participants had their cohort set by participant-reported clinical history. Clones were read by immunoSEQ multiplex PCR, and TCRdb kept only the in-frame ones, dropping some. The data hold hundreds of thousands of clones, with 90% observed a single time. J is TRBJ1-1 and V is TRBV25-1; perhaps TRBD1 as D (5 bases). The sequenced sample was PBMCs or T cells enriched from blood (not recorded which). The receptor was isolated from a young man who had recovered from COVID-19. CDR3 sequence: CASSEDGHLEAFF. The CDR3 DNA sequence: TGTGCCAGCAGTGAAGATGGACATTTAGAAGCTTTCTTT.